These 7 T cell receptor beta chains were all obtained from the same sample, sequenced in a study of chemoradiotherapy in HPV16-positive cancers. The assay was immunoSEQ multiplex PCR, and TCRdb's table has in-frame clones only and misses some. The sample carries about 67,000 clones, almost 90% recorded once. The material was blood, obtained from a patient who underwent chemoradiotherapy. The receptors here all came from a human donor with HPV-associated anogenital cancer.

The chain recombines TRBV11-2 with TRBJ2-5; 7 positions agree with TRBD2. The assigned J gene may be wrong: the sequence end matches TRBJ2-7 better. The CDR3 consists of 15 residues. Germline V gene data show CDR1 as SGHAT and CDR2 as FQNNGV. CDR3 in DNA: TGTGCCAGCAGCCCCGCCGGAAGGGAGGGCTACGAGCAGTACTTC. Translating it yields CASSPAGREGYEQYF.

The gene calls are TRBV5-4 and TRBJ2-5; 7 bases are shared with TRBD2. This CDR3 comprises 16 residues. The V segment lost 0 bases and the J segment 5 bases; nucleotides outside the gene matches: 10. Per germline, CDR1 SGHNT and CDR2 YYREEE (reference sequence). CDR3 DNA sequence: TGTGCCAGCAGCTTGGGGGGCACGGGGGGTAGGGAGACCCAGTACTTC. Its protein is CASSLGGTGGRETQYF. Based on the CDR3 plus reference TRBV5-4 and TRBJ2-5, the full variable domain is ETGVTQSPTHLIKTRGQQVTLRCSSQSGHNTVSWYQQALGQGPQFIFQYYREEENGRGNFPPRFSGLQFPNYSSELNVNALELDDSALYLCASSLGGTGGRETQYFGPGTRLLVL.

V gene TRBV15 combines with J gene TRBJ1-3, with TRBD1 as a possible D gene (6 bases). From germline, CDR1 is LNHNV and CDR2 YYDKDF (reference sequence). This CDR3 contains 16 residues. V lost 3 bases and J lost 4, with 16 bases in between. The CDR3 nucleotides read TGTGCCACCAGCAGCCTGCCTAACAGGGCCGGAAACACCATATATTTT. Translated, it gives CATSSLPNRAGNTIYF.

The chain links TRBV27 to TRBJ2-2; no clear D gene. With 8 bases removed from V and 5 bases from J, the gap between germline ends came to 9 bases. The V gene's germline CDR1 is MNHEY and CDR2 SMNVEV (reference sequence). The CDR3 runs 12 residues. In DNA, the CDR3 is TGTGCCAGCTTTGGTGCAACCGGGGAGCTGTTTTTT. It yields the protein CASFGATGELFF.

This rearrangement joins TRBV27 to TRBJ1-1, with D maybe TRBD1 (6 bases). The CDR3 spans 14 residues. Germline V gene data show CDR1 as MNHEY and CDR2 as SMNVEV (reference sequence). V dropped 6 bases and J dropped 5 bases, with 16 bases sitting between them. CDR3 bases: TGTGCCAGCAGACTTGTCAAACAGGGTACTGAAGCTTTCTTT. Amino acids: CASRLVKQGTEAFF.

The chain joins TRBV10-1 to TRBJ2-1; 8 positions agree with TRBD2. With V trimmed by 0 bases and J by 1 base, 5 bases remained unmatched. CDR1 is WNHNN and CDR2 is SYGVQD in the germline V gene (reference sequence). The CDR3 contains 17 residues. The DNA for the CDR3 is TGCGCCAGCAGTGAGTCGGATGGCGGGGGGTCCTACAATGAGCAGTTCTTC. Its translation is CASSESDGGGSYNEQFF.

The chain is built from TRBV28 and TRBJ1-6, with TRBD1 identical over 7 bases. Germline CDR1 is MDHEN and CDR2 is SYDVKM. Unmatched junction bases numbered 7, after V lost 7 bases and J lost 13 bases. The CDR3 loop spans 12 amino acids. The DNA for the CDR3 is TGTGCCAGCACCAACCCCAGGGGGCCCCTCCACTTT. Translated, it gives CASTNPRGPLHF.